Listed below are T cell receptor beta chains from one sample, sequenced in a study of radiotherapy plus CTLA-4 blockade in lung cancer. Generated by immunoSEQ multiplex PCR, the TCRdb table keeps only in-frame clones and is missing some. The table includes some 110,000 clones, about four fifths detected once. The sample was peripheral blood, taken from a patient treated with radiotherapy plus ipilimumab. These receptors came from a human donor with non-small cell lung cancer who had a partial response to radiotherapy plus ipilimumab. The CDR3 runs from the conserved cysteine through the conserved F or W. A D gene is named only where the DNA matches it firmly. Size is omitted from some rows. Given values are once, few, many or a class for expanded clones.

abundance,v_gene,j_gene,d_gene,CDR3aa,CDR3nt
-,TRBV6-5,TRBJ2-4,TRBD2,CATSGSRNIQYF,TGTGCCACAAGCGGGAGCAGAAACATTCAGTACTTC
-,TRBV7-7,TRBJ2-1,TRBD2,CASSLDQREGYNEQFF,TGTGCTAGCAGCTTAGATCAGCGGGAGGGGTACAATGAGCAGTTCTTC
-,TRBV19,TRBJ2-5,TRBD2,CASSNLAGGEETQYF,TGTGCCAGTAGTAACTTAGCGGGAGGGGAAGAGACCCAGTACTTC
-,TRBV28,TRBJ1-1,-,CASTLPGGTEAFF,TGTGCCAGCACCCTCCCGGGTGGGACTGAAGCTTTCTTT
few,TRBV7-3,TRBJ1-5,-,CASSLLPENQPQHF,TGTGCCAGCAGCTTATTGCCTGAGAATCAGCCCCAGCATTTT
-,TRBV28,TRBJ2-2,TRBD1,CASSLHTGGVTGELFF,TGTGCCAGCAGTTTACACACAGGGGGAGTCACCGGGGAGCTGTTTTTT
-,TRBV6-5,TRBJ1-2,-,CASSLSGVTDGYTF,TGTGCCAGCAGTTTGTCGGGAGTTACGGATGGCTACACCTTC
-,TRBV29-1,TRBJ2-3,-,CSVEQGHVEQYF,TGCAGCGTTGAACAGGGCCACGTGGAGCAGTATTTT
-,TRBV6-6,TRBJ1-2,-,CASTQSRGNRYGYTF,TGTGCCAGCACACAGTCGAGGGGGAACCGCTACGGCTACACCTTC
once,TRBV5-5,TRBJ2-7,-,CASSPGQYYEQYF,TGTGCCAGCAGCCCGGGACAATACTACGAGCAGTACTTC
-,TRBV5-1,TRBJ1-4,-,CASSLPGPNEKLFF,TGCGCCAGCAGCTTACCAGGGCCTAATGAAAAACTGTTTTTT
few,TRBV5-4,TRBJ2-5,TRBD2,CASSSRLAGEETQYF,TGTGCCAGCAGCTCCCGACTAGCGGGAGAGGAGACCCAGTACTTC
-,TRBV28,TRBJ2-5,-,CASTPGWAQETQYF,TGTGCCAGCACCCCCGGCTGGGCCCAAGAGACCCAGTACTTC
-,TRBV10-3,TRBJ2-2,-,CASNVGGRYPGELFF,TGTGCCTCCAACGTGGGGGGGCGCTACCCCGGGGAGCTGTTTTTT